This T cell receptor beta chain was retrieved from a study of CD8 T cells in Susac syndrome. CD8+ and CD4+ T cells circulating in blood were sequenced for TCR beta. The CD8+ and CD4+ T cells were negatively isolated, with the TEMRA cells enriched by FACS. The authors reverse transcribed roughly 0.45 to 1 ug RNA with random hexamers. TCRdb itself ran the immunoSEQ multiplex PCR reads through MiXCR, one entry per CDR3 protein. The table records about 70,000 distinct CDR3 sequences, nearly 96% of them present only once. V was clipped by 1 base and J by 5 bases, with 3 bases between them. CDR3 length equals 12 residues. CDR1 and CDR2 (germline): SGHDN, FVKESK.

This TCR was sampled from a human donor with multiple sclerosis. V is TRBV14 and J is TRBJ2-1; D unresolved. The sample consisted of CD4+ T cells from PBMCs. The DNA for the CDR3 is TGTGCCAGCAGCCAAGGGAACAATGAGCAGTTCTTC. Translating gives CASSQGNNEQFF.